A single sample gave rise to the 23 T cell receptor beta chains below, sequenced in a study of blood T cell repertoires in COVID-19. Repertoires were generated with immunoSEQ multiplex PCR, while TCRdb's copy carries only in-frame clones and drops some. Here the sample spans around 56,000 clones, about four fifths being singletons. Input material: peripheral blood. The receptors come from a woman over 75 with active or convalescent COVID-19.

The chain employs TRBV6-5 and TRBJ1-1; D gene unclear. The CDR3 contains 11 residues. V was shortened by 8 bases and J by 5 bases, with 9 bases between the two germline ends. Germline loops: CDR1 MNHEY, CDR2 SVGAGI. Written as DNA, the CDR3 is TGTGCCAGCCGTAGGAGGACTGAAGCTTTCTTT. It specifies CASRRRTEAFF.

V usage is TRBV28 and J usage is TRBJ1-5; D is perhaps TRBD1 (5 bases). This CDR3 spans 16 amino acids. Germline CDR1 and CDR2: MDHEN and SYDVKM. V lost 2 bases, J lost 0 bases, and 11 bases lay in between. The CDR3 coding sequence is TGTGCCAGCAGTTTAACTGGGGCATATAGCAATCAGCCCCAGCATTTT. Amino acid sequence: CASSLTGAYSNQPQHF. Full variable domain (remainder filled in from reference TRBV28 and TRBJ1-5): DVKVTQSSRYLVKRTGEKVFLECVQDMDHENMFWYRQDPGLGLRLIYFSYDVKMKEKGDIPEGYSVSREKKERFSLILESASTNQTSMYLCASSLTGAYSNQPQHFGDGTRLSIL.

This chain connects TRBV19 to TRBJ2-3; 9 nucleotides align to TRBD1. V dropped 8 bases and J dropped 2; count of bases not matched to a gene: 2. Per germline, CDR1 LNHDA and CDR2 SQIVND (reference sequence). This CDR3 comprises 13 residues. CDR3: CASGDRVTDTQYF. In DNA form, the CDR3 reads TGTGCCAGTGGGGACAGGGTCACAGATACGCAGTATTTT.

The chain links TRBV29-1 to TRBJ1-1, with 7 bases aligning to TRBD1. The CDR3 sequence is 13 residues long. With V trimmed by 2 bases and J by 4 bases, 4 bases remained unmatched. Germline CDR1 SQVTM, CDR2 ANQGSEA. The CDR3 DNA follows: TGCAGCGTTGAAAAAGGGGGCGGCACTGAAGCTTTCTTT. Translated: CSVEKGGGTEAFF.

This rearrangement joins TRBV19 to TRBJ2-3; D is unclear. V was trimmed by 3 bases and J by 6 bases, leaving 16 bases between them. This CDR3 spans 15 amino acids. Germline CDR1 LNHDA, CDR2 SQIVND (reference sequence). The CDR3 sequence is CASSIMGQKSDTQYF. DNA for the CDR3: TGTGCCAGTAGTATTATGGGCCAGAAGTCTGATACGCAGTATTTT. Using reference TRBV19 and TRBJ2-3 for the parts outside the CDR3, the full variable domain is DGGITQSPKYLFRKEGQNVTLSCEQNLNHDAMYWYRQDPGQGLRLIYYSQIVNDFQKGDIAEGYSVSREKKESFPLTVTSAQKNPTAFYLCASSIMGQKSDTQYFGPGTRLTVL.

V is TRBV7-2 and J is TRBJ1-1, with D possibly matching TRBD1 (6 bases). Trimming stripped 5 bases from V and 3 bases from J, with 13 bases between. CDR3 length: 14 residues. Germline V gene data show CDR1 as SGHTA and CDR2 as FQGNSA. The CDR3 is CASSATGRDTEAFF. CDR3 sequence (DNA): TGTGCCAGCAGCGCCACAGGGAGGGACACTGAAGCTTTCTTT.

A few counts support this clone. This chain links TRBV4-3 with TRBJ1-1; 10 positions agree with TRBD1. V shed 2 bases, J shed 2 bases, and the junction held 2 bases outside the gene matches. The CDR3 contains 15 residues. Germline loops: CDR1 LGHNA, CDR2 YSLEER. In DNA, the CDR3 is TGCGCCAGCAGCCAACTGACAGGGGGCAACACTGAAGCTTTCTTT. This encodes CASSQLTGGNTEAFF.

J is TRBJ2-1 and V is TRBV3-1 (or the pseudogene TRBV3-2), with TRBD2 matching 8 bases. Germline lookup yields CDR1 LGHDT and CDR2 YNNKEL (reference sequence). Losses at the gene ends were 1 base for V and 2 bases for J; bases not matched to a gene: 10. The CDR3 loop spans 18 amino acids. CDR3 in DNA: TGTGCCAGCAGCCAAGTAGCGGGGACAAGTCGGGCCTACAATGAGCAGTTCTTC. Its protein product is CASSQVAGTSRAYNEQFF.

The chain has TRBV19 and TRBJ1-2, with TRBD1 as a possible D gene (5 bases). The CDR3 sequence is 14 residues long. CDR1 and CDR2 from the germline V gene are LNHDA and SQIVND (reference sequence). Trimming took 8 bases from V and 1 from J, leaving 14 bases between them. Here the CDR3 reads CASRGGERNYGYTF. For the CDR3, the DNA is TGTGCCAGTCGAGGAGGGGAACGTAACTATGGCTACACCTTC.

The chain combines TRBV7-2 with TRBJ2-5; 10 positions match TRBD2. V lost 5 bases to trimming and J lost 1 base; unmatched junction nucleotides: 4. Germline lookup yields CDR1 SGHTA and CDR2 FQGNSA. This CDR3 is 15 amino acids long. The CDR3 DNA reads as TGTGCCAGCAGCACTAGCGGGGATATCCAAGAGACCCAGTACTTC. It is translated as CASSTSGDIQETQYF.

The V gene is TRBV5-6, the J gene TRBJ1-6; 10 bases fit TRBD1. The CDR3 consists of 17 residues. Trimming at V came to 5 bases and at J to 3 bases, leaving 8 bases not matched to a gene. Germline values: CDR1 SGHDT, CDR2 YYEEEE. CDR3 bases: TGTGCCAGCAGTCTCGTAGGGGACAGGGGCTATAATTCACCCCTCCACTTT. Residues: CASSLVGDRGYNSPLHF. Supplemented by reference TRBV5-6 and TRBJ1-6, the full variable domain reads DAGVTQSPTHLIKTRGQQVTLRCSPKSGHDTVSWYQQALGQGPQFIFQYYEEEERQRGNFPDRFSGHQFPNYSSELNVNALLLGDSALYLCASSLVGDRGYNSPLHFGNGTRLTVT.

This chain links TRBV6-6 with TRBJ2-3; possibly TRBD1 for D (6 bases). Per germline, CDR1 MNHNY and CDR2 SVGAGI (reference sequence). This CDR3 has 14 amino acids. The V end was cut by 6 bases, the J end by 6 bases, with 16 bases between. The DNA of the CDR3 is TGTGCCAGCAGCCCTCAGGGGCGCGCGGATACGCAGTATTTT. Translating gives CASSPQGRADTQYF.

This clone was seen a few times. This chain uses TRBV5-4 with TRBJ2-1; TRBD2 agrees at 9 bases. Germline V CDR1 and CDR2: SGHNT, YYREEE (reference sequence). The V segment lost 1 base and the J segment 8 bases; nucleotides outside the gene matches: 10. The CDR3 sequence is 16 residues long. For the CDR3, the DNA is TGTGCCAGCAGCTTGCGGCTGGGACTAGCCCAGGATGAGCAGTTCTTC. Translation gives CASSLRLGLAQDEQFF.

The chain carries TRBV27 and TRBJ1-5; maybe TRBD1 (5 bases). This CDR3 is built from 10 residues. The germline CDR1 and CDR2 sequences are MNHEY and SMNVEV (reference sequence). The V gene lost 8 bases and the J gene lost 9 bases, with 8 bases spanning the gap. For the CDR3, the DNA is TGTGCCAGCGAAAGGGGGCCCCAGCATTTT. Translating it yields CASERGPQHF.

The V call is TRBV24-1, the J call TRBJ1-2; 7 nucleotides match TRBD1. Germline V gene data show CDR1 as KGHDR and CDR2 as SFDVKD. V was pared by 7 bases and J by 6 bases, with 4 bases of the junction left unmatched. The CDR3 length is 12 residues. The CDR3 reads CATSLTGDGYTF. The CDR3 DNA sequence: TGTGCCACCAGCCTAACAGGGGATGGCTACACCTTC.

The genes are TRBV29-1 and TRBJ1-2; no reliable D call. Trimming pared 3 bases from V and 1 base from J, leaving 15 bases between. CDR1 and CDR2 from the germline V gene are SQVTM and ANQGSEA. The CDR3 loop spans 15 amino acids. DNA for the CDR3: TGCAGCGTTGATCTCGATACTCCGCATAACTATGGCTACACCTTC. Translated, it gives CSVDLDTPHNYGYTF. Supplemented by reference TRBV29-1 and TRBJ1-2, the full variable domain reads SAVISQKPSRDICQRGTSLTIQCQVDSQVTMMFWYRQQPGQSLTLIATANQGSEATYESGFVIDKFPISRPNLTFSTLTVSNMSPEDSSIYLCSVDLDTPHNYGYTFGSGTRLTVV.

This chain links TRBV27 with TRBJ1-1, with a tentative D call TRBD1 (6 bases). The V gene's germline CDR1 is MNHEY and CDR2 SMNVEV (reference sequence). This CDR3 contains 14 residues. With 5 bases removed from V and 2 bases from J, the gap between germline ends came to 12 bases. CDR3 DNA: TGTGCCAGCAGTATACAGGGCCAAAACACTGAAGCTTTCTTT. Translated: CASSIQGQNTEAFF.

This clone was seen only once. The chain combines TRBV6-2 or TRBV6-3 with TRBJ2-3; 9 bases match TRBD2. This CDR3 region has 16 residues. J lost 2 bases, V lost 2 bases, and 5 bases had no gene match. Germline lookup yields CDR1 MNHEY and CDR2 SVGEGT. The CDR3 here is CASSYGLAGTTDTQYF. As DNA, the CDR3 is TGTGCCAGCAGTTACGGGCTAGCGGGGACCACAGATACGCAGTATTTT.

This clone was counted a few times. The chain recombines TRBV10-1 with TRBJ2-3, with D possibly matching TRBD2 (5 bases). V was pared by 3 bases and J by 3 bases, with 16 bases between. Germline lookup yields CDR1 WNHNN and CDR2 SYGVQD (reference sequence). This CDR3 comprises 16 residues. CDR3 region: CASSETETMRTDTQYF. The CDR3 nucleotides read TGCGCCAGCAGTGAAACGGAGACTATGAGGACAGATACGCAGTATTTT.

V is TRBV7-2 and J is TRBJ1-1, with 10 bases fitting TRBD1. This CDR3 region has 14 residues. CDR1 and CDR2 from the germline V gene are SGHTA and FQGNSA. V lost 5 bases and J lost 6; bases outside the gene matches: 6. The CDR3 nucleotides read TGTGCCAGCAGCGGACAGGGGGGCGTCGCTGAAGCTTTCTTT. Translation gives CASSGQGGVAEAFF.

The V gene is TRBV14, the J gene TRBJ1-3; D is uncertain. In germline, CDR1 is SGHDN, CDR2 FVKESK. Trimming took 1 base from V and 0 from J, leaving 10 bases between them. The CDR3 totals 16 residues. CDR3 residues: CASSQVGRLSGNTIYF. CDR3 DNA: TGTGCCAGCAGCCAAGTTGGGAGACTCTCTGGAAACACCATATATTTT. Filled out from reference TRBV14 and TRBJ1-3, the complete variable domain reads EAGVTQFPSHSVIEKGQTVTLRCDPISGHDNLYWYRRVMGKEIKFLLHFVKESKQDESGMPNNRFLAERTGGTYSTLKVQPAELEDSGVYFCASSQVGRLSGNTIYFGEGSWLTVV.

The chain joins TRBV5-1 to TRBJ2-3; 8 nucleotides agree with TRBD2. The J segment lost 6 bases and the V segment lost 4 bases, leaving 10 bases of the junction unmatched. Germline CDR1 and CDR2: SGHRS and YFSETQ. This CDR3 is built from 15 residues. The CDR3 DNA follows: TGCGCCAGCAGCGGAGTAAGCGGGGGTATGGATACGCAGTATTTT. This encodes CASSGVSGGMDTQYF. The variable domain in full, completed from reference TRBV5-1 and TRBJ2-3, reads KAGVTQTPRYLIKTRGQQVTLSCSPISGHRSVSWYQQTPGQGLQFLFEYFSETQRNKGNFPGRFSGRQFSNSRSEMNVSTLELGDSALYLCASSGVSGGMDTQYFGPGTRLTVL.

This clone was found a few times. J is TRBJ1-3 and V is TRBV7-2; possible D gene TRBD1, 5 bases. This CDR3 comprises 18 residues. Trimming removed 4 bases from V and 0 bases from J, with 19 bases in between. The germline CDR1 and CDR2 sequences are SGHTA and FQGNSA. The CDR3 DNA reads as TGTGCCAGCAGCTCCACGGGACTGATGGGCCTCTCTGGAAACACCATATATTTT. Translated: CASSSTGLMGLSGNTIYF.